A selection of T cell receptor beta chains follows, all from one sample in a study of shared clonotypes between healthy human individuals. The data were produced by immunoSEQ multiplex PCR, yet TCRdb's version contains in-frame clones alone and is incomplete. The sample includes roughly 2,300,000 clones, 85% to 95% of them seen just once. The source material was naive CD4+ T cells from PBMCs. These receptors came from a man between 18 and 35 years old in good health. Some clones in this sample may be carry-over from other donors' samples. The CDR3 runs from the conserved cysteine through the conserved F or W. Each record gives: J gene, V gene, D gene, CDR3 protein, CDR3 DNA. A D gene is named only where the DNA matches it firmly.

TRBJ1-4,TRBV7-3,-,CASSLASGATNEKLFF,TGTGCCAGCAGCTTAGCGTCCGGGGCAACTAATGAAAAACTGTTTTTT
TRBJ2-1,TRBV4-1,TRBD2,CASSQGLAGYNEQFF,TGCGCCAGCAGCCAGGGACTAGCGGGCTACAATGAGCAGTTCTTC
TRBJ2-2,TRBV5-1,TRBD2,CASRLLAGGDAGELFF,TGCGCCAGCCGACTTTTAGCGGGAGGTGACGCCGGGGAGCTGTTTTTT
TRBJ2-7,TRBV5-1,-,CASSPPASLYEQYF,TGCGCCAGCAGCCCCCCGGCATCCCTCTACGAGCAGTACTTC
TRBJ2-7,TRBV7-8,-,CASSKRDERLEQYF,TGTGCCAGCAGCAAACGGGACGAACGCCTCGAGCAGTACTTC
TRBJ2-7,TRBV5-1,-,CASRRGTDSYEQYF,TGCGCCAGCAGGAGGGGGACGGACTCCTACGAGCAGTACTTC
TRBJ1-1,TRBV11-2,TRBD1,CASSLAGGDSEAFF,TGTGCCAGCAGCTTAGCAGGGGGAGATTCTGAAGCTTTCTTT
TRBJ2-3,TRBV7-2,-,CASSLRTEDTQYF,TGTGCCAGCAGCCTCAGGACCGAAGATACGCAGTATTTT
TRBJ1-2,TRBV6-6,TRBD1,CASTRTGATYGYTF,TGTGCCAGCACAAGGACAGGAGCCACCTATGGCTACACCTTC
TRBJ1-1,TRBV18,-,CASSQGLGKEAFF,TGTGCCAGCTCTCAGGGCCTGGGGAAAGAAGCTTTCTTT